This T cell receptor beta chain was sequenced during a study of ipilimumab plus nivolumab after autologous stem cell transplantation (dated by TCRdb to the early 2020s). In the study overall: The median number of doses received by trial patients was 4 to 6 for ipilimumab and fewer than ten for nivolumab. The DLBCL cohort included primary refractory and relapsed disease, with 18-month progression-free survival of roughly 85% and 28% respectively. Patients with high-risk diffuse large B cell lymphoma, mature T cell lymphoma, or multiple myeloma undergoing autologous transplant were enrolled in the trial. The intent-to-treat population of the trial was made up of 30 to 40 patients. The study at large found these results: The authors concluded that, as post-transplant consolidation, combined checkpoint inhibition appeared tolerable. The authors stated that profiles of the T cell receptor repertoire, regulatory T cell phenotype and gut microbiota provided a biologic rationale for studying this approach further.

Inclusive of the bounding cysteine and phenylalanine, the CDR3 is 16 residues long. The read is trimmed to its CDR3 DNA, 48 bases read in frame from base 1. The library was made by the immunoSEQ multiplex PCR assay. What TCRdb holds here is the immuneACCESS table cut down to in-frame rearrangements. Part of the clones is not present; checked against another copy, under half of the missing clones reflect an unresolved V gene, and the others are unexplained. The sample data list tens of thousands of clones, and roughly 74% of these were observed just once. Clones ranked in the top ten supply 20% to 30% of the sample. Ipilimumab was given at 1 mg/kg intravenously on day 1 of selected weeks, and checkpoint therapy started 14 to 28 days after autologous transplant. Nivolumab was administered at 3 mg/kg intravenously on day 1 of weeks 1, 4, 7, 10, and every two weeks through week 26. Combined checkpoint inhibition with ipilimumab and nivolumab as consolidation after autologous stem cell transplantation was tested in a Phase Ib clinical trial.

This clone was observed a handful of times. No cognate antigen has been identified for it. No clone much larger than this one lies a single base away; base qualities are absent. Here the chain combines TRBV21-1 and TRBJ2-2; the table names TRBD2, a call not compared with the DNA. TRBV21-1 is noted as a pseudogene. The receptor was isolated from a male donor with diffuse large B-cell lymphoma. The specimen comprised PBMCs, sampled in a trial of ipilimumab plus nivolumab as post-transplant consolidation. This receptor has the CDR3 CASNNPQGGYTGELFF. The bases are TGTGCCAGCAACAACCCTCAGGGAGGGTACACCGGGGAGCTGTTTTTT.